This T cell receptor (beta chain) was identified in a study of technical replicates of blood from a handful of donors. In this sample, this clone turned up once. Produced via immunoSEQ multiplex PCR; TCRdb's table is partial and in-frame only. The sample records approximately 70,000 clones, roughly 92% being singletons. Trimming took 6 bases from V and 9 from J; bases not matched to a gene: 11. CDR3 length equals 14 residues. Germline assignment: CDR1 LNHDA and CDR2 SQIVND (reference sequence). This chain joins TRBV19 and TRBJ1-5, with 7 bases that match TRBD1. The TCR sequence derives from a human donor in good health. Specimen: T cells isolated from PBMCs. CDR3 sequence: CASRVTGSDGPQHF. The CDR3 DNA sequence: TGTGCCAGTAGGGTGACAGGGAGTGACGGGCCCCAGCATTTT.